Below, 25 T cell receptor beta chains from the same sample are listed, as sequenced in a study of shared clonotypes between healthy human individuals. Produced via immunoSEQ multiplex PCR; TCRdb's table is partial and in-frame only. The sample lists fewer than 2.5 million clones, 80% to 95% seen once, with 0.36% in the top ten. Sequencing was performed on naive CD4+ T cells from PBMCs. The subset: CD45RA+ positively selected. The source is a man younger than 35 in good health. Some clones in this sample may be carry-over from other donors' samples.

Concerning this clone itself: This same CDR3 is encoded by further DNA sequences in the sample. The CDR3, as DNA: TGTGCCAGCAGCTTAAGTGGCGATGGCTACACCTTC. Protein product: CASSLSGDGYTF. V gene TRBV7-9 combines with J gene TRBJ1-2; D not resolved. Trimming left V 2 bases short and J 6 bases short, with 7 bases between. This CDR3 spans 12 amino acids. Germline V gene data show CDR1 as SEHNR and CDR2 as FQNEAQ (reference sequence).

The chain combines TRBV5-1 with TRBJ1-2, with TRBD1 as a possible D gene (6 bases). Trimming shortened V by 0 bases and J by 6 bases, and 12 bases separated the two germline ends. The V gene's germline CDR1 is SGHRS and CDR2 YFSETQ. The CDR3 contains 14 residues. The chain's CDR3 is CASSLEGGGNGYTF. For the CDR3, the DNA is TGCGCCAGCAGCTTGGAAGGGGGTGGGAATGGCTACACCTTC.

The chain's CDR3 is CASSLGRESGRNQPQHF. The DNA for the CDR3 is TGTGCCAGCAGCTTAGGGAGGGAAAGTGGACGCAATCAGCCCCAGCATTTT. The rearrangement joins TRBV11-2 to TRBJ1-5; D unresolved. Germline V lookup: CDR1 SGHAT, CDR2 FQNNGV. The V end lost 1 base, the J end lost 2 bases, and 15 bases lay between the germline ends. The CDR3 is 17 residues long.

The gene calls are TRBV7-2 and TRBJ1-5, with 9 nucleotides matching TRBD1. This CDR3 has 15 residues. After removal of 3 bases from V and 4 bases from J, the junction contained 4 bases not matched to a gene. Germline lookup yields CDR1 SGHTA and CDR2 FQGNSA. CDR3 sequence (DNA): TGTGCCAGCAGCTTCTCCGGGACAGGGAATCAGCCCCAGCATTTT. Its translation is CASSFSGTGNQPQHF.

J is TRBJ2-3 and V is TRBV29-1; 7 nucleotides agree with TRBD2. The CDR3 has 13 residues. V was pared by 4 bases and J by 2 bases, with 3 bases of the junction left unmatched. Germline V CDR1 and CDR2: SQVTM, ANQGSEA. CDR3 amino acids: CSVGAGATDTQYF. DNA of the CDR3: TGCAGCGTTGGGGCGGGAGCCACAGATACGCAGTATTTT.

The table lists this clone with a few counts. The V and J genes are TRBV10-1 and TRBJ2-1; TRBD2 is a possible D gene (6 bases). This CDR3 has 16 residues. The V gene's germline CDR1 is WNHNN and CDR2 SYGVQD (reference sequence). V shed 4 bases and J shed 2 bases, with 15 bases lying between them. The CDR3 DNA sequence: TGCGCCAGCAGTGGTCCCCCCGGGAGTACCTACAATGAGCAGTTCTTC. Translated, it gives CASSGPPGSTYNEQFF.

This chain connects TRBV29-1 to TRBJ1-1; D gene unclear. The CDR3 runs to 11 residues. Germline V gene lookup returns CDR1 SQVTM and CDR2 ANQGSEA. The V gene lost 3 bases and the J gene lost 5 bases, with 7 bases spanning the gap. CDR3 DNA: TGCAGCGTTGATCCCCGAACTGAAGCTTTCTTT. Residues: CSVDPRTEAFF. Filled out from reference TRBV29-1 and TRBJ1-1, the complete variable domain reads SAVISQKPSRDICQRGTSLTIQCQVDSQVTMMFWYRQQPGQSLTLIATANQGSEATYESGFVIDKFPISRPNLTFSTLTVSNMSPEDSSIYLCSVDPRTEAFFGQGTRLTVV.

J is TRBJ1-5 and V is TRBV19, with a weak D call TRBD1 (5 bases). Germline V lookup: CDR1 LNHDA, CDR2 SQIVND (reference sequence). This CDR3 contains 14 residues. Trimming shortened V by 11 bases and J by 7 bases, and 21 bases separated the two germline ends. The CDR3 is CAASAQGGKQPQHF. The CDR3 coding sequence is TGTGCCGCTTCGGCGCAGGGAGGAAAACAGCCCCAGCATTTT.

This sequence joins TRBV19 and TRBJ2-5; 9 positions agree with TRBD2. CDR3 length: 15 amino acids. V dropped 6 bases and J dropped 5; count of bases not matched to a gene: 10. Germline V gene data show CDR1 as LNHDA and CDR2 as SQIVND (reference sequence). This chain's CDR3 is CASSPGLAGLETQYF. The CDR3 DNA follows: TGTGCCAGTAGCCCCGGGCTAGCGGGATTGGAGACCCAGTACTTC.

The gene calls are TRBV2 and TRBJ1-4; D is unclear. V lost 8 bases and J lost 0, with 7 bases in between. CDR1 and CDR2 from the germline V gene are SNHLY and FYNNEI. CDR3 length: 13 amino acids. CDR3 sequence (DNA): TGTGCCAGCCGGAGGGCAACTAATGAAAAACTGTTTTTT. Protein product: CASRRATNEKLFF.

The CDR3 sequence: CASSITGGLETQYF. CDR3 coding DNA: TGTGCCAGCAGTATCACAGGGGGCCTCGAGACCCAGTACTTC. The V gene is TRBV28, the J gene TRBJ2-5, with TRBD1 matching 9 bases. The CDR3 is 14 residues long. CDR1 and CDR2 (germline): MDHEN, SYDVKM. V was clipped by 5 bases and J by 5 bases; unmatched bases: 6.

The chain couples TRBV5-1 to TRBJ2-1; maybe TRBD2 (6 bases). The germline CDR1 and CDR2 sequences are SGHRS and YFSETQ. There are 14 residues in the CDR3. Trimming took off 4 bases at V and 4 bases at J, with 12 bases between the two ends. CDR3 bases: TGCGCCAGCAGCGACGGGACTCGGTACAATGAGCAGTTCTTC. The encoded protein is CASSDGTRYNEQFF.

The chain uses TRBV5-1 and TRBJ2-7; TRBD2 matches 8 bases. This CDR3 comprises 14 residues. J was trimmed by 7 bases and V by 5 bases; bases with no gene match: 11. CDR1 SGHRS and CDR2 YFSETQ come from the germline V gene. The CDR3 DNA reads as TGCGCCAGCAGTCTCAGCGGGGGCTTGGGGGAGCAGTACTTC. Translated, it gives CASSLSGGLGEQYF.

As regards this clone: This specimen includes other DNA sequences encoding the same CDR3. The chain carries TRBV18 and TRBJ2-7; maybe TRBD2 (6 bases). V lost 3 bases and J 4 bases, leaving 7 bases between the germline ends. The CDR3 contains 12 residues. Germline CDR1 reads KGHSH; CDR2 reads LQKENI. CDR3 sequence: CASSPGGYEQYF. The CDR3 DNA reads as TGTGCCAGCTCACCGGGAGGTTACGAGCAGTACTTC.

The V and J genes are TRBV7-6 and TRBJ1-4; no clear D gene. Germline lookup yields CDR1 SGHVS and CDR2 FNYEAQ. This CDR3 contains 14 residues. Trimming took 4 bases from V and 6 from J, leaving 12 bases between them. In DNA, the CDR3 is TGTGCCAGCAGCTCCTCGAGATGGGATGAAAAACTGTTTTTT. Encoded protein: CASSSSRWDEKLFF.

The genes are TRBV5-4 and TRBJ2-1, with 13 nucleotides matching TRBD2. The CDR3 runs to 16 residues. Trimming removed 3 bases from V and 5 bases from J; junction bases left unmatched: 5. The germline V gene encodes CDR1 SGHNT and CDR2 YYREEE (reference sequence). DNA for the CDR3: TGTGCCAGCAGCTCAGGGACTAGCGGGACCCACAATGAGCAGTTCTTC. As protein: CASSSGTSGTHNEQFF.

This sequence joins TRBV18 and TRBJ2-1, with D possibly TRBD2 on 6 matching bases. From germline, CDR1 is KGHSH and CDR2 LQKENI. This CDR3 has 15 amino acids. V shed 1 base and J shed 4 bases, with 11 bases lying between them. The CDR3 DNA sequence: TGTGCCAGCTCACCACGGGGGGTCGGATACAATGAGCAGTTCTTC. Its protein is CASSPRGVGYNEQFF.

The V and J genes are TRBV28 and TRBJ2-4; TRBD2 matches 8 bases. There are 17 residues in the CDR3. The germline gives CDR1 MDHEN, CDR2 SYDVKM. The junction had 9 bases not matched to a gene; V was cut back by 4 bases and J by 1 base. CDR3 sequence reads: CASSSPPGGRAKNIQYF. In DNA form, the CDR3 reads TGTGCCAGCAGTTCACCTCCGGGGGGGAGGGCCAAAAACATTCAGTACTTC.

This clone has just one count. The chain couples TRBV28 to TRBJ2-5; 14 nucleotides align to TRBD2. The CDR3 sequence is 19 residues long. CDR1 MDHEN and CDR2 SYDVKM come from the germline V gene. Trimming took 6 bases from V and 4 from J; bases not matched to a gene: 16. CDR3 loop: CASSPRGGLAGVRGETQYF. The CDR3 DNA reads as TGTGCCAGCAGCCCTCGGGGGGGACTAGCGGGAGTACGTGGAGAGACCCAGTACTTC.

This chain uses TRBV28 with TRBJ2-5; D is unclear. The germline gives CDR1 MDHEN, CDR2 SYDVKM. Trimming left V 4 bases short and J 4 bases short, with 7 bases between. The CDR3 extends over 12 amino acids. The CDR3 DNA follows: TGTGCCAGCAGTTCCCTATCAGAGACCCAGTACTTC. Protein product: CASSSLSETQYF.

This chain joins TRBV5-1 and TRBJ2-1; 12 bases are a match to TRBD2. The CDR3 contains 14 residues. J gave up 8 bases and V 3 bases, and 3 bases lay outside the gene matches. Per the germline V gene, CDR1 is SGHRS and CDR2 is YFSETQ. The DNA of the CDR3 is TGCGCCAGCAGCTCGGCTAGCGGGAGGGATGAGCAGTTCTTC. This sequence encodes CASSSASGRDEQFF.

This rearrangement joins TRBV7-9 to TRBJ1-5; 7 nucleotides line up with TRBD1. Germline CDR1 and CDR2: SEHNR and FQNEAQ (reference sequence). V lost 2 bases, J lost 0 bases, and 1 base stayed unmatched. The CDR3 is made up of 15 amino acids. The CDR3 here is CASSLKGASNQPQHF. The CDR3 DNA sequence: TGTGCCAGCAGCTTAAAGGGGGCTAGCAATCAGCCCCAGCATTTT.

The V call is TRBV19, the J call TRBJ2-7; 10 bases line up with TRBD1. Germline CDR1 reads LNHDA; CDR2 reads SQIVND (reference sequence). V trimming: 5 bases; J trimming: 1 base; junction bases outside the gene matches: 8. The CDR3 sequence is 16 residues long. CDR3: CASSYNGQGVSYEQYF. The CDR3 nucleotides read TGTGCCAGTAGTTACAACGGACAGGGGGTTTCCTACGAGCAGTACTTC.

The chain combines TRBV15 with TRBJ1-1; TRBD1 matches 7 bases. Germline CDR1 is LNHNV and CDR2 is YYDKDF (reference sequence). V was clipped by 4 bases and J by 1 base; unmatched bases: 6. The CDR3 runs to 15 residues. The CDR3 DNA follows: TGTGCCACCAGCAAGAGACAGGGCAAGAACACTGAAGCTTTCTTT. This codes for CATSKRQGKNTEAFF.

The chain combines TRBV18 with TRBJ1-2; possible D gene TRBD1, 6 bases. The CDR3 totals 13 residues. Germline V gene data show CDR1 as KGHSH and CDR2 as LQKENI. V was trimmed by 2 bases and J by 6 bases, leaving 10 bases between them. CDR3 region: CASSPTGPDGYTF. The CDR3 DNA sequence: TGTGCCAGCTCACCAACAGGGCCAGATGGCTACACCTTC.